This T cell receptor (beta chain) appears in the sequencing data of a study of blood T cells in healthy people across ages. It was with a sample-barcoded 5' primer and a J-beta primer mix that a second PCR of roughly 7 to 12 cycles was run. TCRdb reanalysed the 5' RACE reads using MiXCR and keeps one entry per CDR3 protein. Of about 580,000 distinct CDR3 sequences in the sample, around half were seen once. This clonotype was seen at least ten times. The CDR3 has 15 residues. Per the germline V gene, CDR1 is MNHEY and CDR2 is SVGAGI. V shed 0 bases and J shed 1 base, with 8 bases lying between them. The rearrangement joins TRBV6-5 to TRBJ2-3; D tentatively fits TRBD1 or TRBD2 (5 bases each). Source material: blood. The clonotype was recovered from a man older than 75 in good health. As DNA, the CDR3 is TGTGCCAGCAGTTACTCGGGACGCGGCACAGATACGCAGTATTTT. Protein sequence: CASSYSGRGTDTQYF.